These T cell receptor beta chains were read from a single sample in a study of immune characterization of retroperitoneal liposarcoma. Using its own MiXCR run on the PCR reads, TCRdb lists one record per CDR3 protein. The top ten hold about a tenth of the sample, which has fewer than 11,000 distinct CDR3 sequences, 27% seen once. The sequenced sample consisted of tumor tissue. The receptors stem from a female donor with retroperitoneal liposarcoma. CDR3s include the opening cysteine and the closing phenylalanine or tryptophan.

TRBV11-3,CASSLSRLAGAGETQYF
TRBV11-2,CASSLLAGPQETQFF
TRBV6-1,CASSLPTGLEETQYF
TRBV6-6,CASSYSPGAATQFF
TRBV10-3,CAISDNFGRDSTDTQYF
TRBV6-6,CASSYSQGTGELFF
TRBV6-1,CANSPTANYGYTF
TRBV5-3,CASSLLRLAGETQYF
TRBV6-1,CASVWFGAGANVLTF
TRBV11-3,CASSSAGNTDTQYF
TRBV24-1,CATSDLAGQGAYNEQFF
TRBV12-3/TRBV12-4,CASRPRTSQETQFF
TRBV15,CATSRDIRKSYNEQFF
TRBV6-1,CASTDHPRGTQYF
TRBV12-3/TRBV12-4,CASSFRTYSYNEQYF
TRBV6-1,CASSPFSGGSSTDTQYF
TRBV6-6,CASSYRRTGVPQFF
TRBV12-3/TRBV12-4,CASSKQTGAGAYEQFF
TRBV6-1,CASSYEGLAGPLGEQFF
TRBV12-3/TRBV12-4,CASSAGTSGGHSEQFF
TRBV7-8,CASSRPGRGRMVETQYF
TRBV6-8,CASSPGWSNEKLFF
TRBV12-3/TRBV12-4,CASSPGSGPDNEQYF
TRBV12-3/TRBV12-4,CASSLLSGRNEQYF
TRBV10-3,CAISPQWNTGELFF
TRBV6-1,CASRLDGLNTEAFF
TRBV11-2,CASSLGTQVDTGELFF
TRBV4-1,CASMGGSETGSGNTIYF
TRBV12-3/TRBV12-4,CASSFGRETQYF
TRBV7-2,CASSLRPLFEQYF
TRBV6-1,CASSETSGGYNEQFF
TRBV24-1,CATSDTRTGGAETQFF
TRBV6-1,CASSEGQGAYEQYF
TRBV12-3/TRBV12-4,CAGHRGRGAYEQYF
TRBV7-3,CASSRTGAEETQYF
TRBV6-6,CASSYSSGAEQFF
TRBV7-6,CASSLEEVRGAQFF